This TCR beta chain was captured in a study of cytomegalovirus exposure and HLA in healthy donors. The CDR3 loop spans 13 amino acids. Per germline, CDR1 SEHNR and CDR2 FQNEAQ (reference sequence). Trimming cost V 4 bases and J 6 bases, with 13 bases left between them. PCR involved 60 Vbeta and 13 Jbeta primers. Assay: immunoSEQ multiplex PCR; the TCRdb copy retains only in-frame clones and omits some. The sample lists around 150,000 clones; roughly 80% were seen once. The sequence was obtained from a man between 18 and 35 years old in good health and CMV-seropositive. This chain connects TRBV7-9 to TRBJ2-7, with a tentative D call TRBD2 (6 bases). The source material was PBMCs. The CDR3 DNA reads TGTGCCAGCAGCTCCGAGCCGGGAGCCGAGCAGTACTTC. Protein: CASSSEPGAEQYF.